The clone carrying this T cell receptor (beta chain) turned up a few times. This record comes from a study of blood T cell repertoires in COVID-19. Germline V gene sequence: CDR1 SNHLY, CDR2 FYNNEI. CDR3 length equals 13 residues. Germline trimming cut 6 bases from V and 3 bases from J; bases unmatched to any gene: 2. The assay was immunoSEQ multiplex PCR, and TCRdb's table has in-frame clones only and misses some. Of almost 200,000 clones in the sample, 70% to 90% were seen once. Sequencing input: peripheral blood. The sequence came from a woman in her sixties or seventies with acute or convalescent COVID-19. This rearrangement joins TRBV2 to TRBJ1-3; 7 bases line up with TRBD1. The CDR3 DNA reads as TGTGCCAGCAGGGGGACAGTTGGAAACACCATATATTTT. Translated, it gives CASRGTVGNTIYF.